Listed here are 30 T cell receptor beta chains from one sample, sequenced in a study of T cell repertoires in cytomegalovirus infection. TCRdb redid the calling of the reads with MiXCR, one entry per CDR3 protein. The table lists some 940,000 distinct CDR3 sequences, approximately 31% of them singletons. Their specific antigens are unknown. The material was cultured CD8+ T cells from PBMCs, obtained from culture after CMV antigen stimulation. The receptors originated from a human donor in good health (CMV status not recorded). Some clones in this sample may be carry-over from other donors' samples.

This clonotype was seen at least ten times. The CDR3 sequence is CASKGLYRPYEQYV. DNA of the CDR3: TGTGCCAGCAAGGGACTCTATAGACCCTACGAGCAGTACGTC. The chain uses TRBV7-3 and TRBJ2-7; a possible D gene is TRBD2 (6 bases). V lost 7 bases to trimming and J lost 2 bases, with 15 bases between them. Germline loops: CDR1 SGHTA, CDR2 FQGTGA. This CDR3 comprises 14 residues.

Remarks on this clonotype: One junction end disagrees with the germline gene, perhaps due to a read error. V and J are TRBV6-1 and TRBJ1-1, with TRBD1 identical over 7 bases. The CDR3 is made up of 15 amino acids. Germline V gene sequence: CDR1 MNHNS, CDR2 SASEGT. The CDR3 region has the DNA TGTGCCAGCAGAGAAGGACGGACAGGGAACACTGAAGCTTTCTTT. This gives the protein CASREGRTGNTEAFF.

The CDR3 DNA follows: TGTGCCAGCAGCCGGGTGCAGGGTCAGAACACTGAAGCTTTCTTT. This encodes CASSRVQGQNTEAFF. The chain links TRBV5-4 to TRBJ1-1; a possible D gene is TRBD1 (5 bases). The length of the CDR3 is 15 residues. V was pared by 4 bases and J by 1 base, with 14 bases between. In germline, CDR1 is SGHNT, CDR2 YYREEE (reference sequence).

This chain uses TRBV18 with TRBJ2-5, with D perhaps matching TRBD2 (6 bases). The V end was cut by 1 base, the J end by 2 bases, with 26 bases between. The germline V gene encodes CDR1 KGHSH and CDR2 LQKENI. This CDR3 has 20 amino acids. CDR3 DNA: TGTGCCAGCTCACCACGGTGGAGGGAAGGACCCAGGGTGGAACAAGAGACCCAGTACTTC. Translating it yields CASSPRWREGPRVEQETQYF.

The table lists this clonotype with a few counts. This sequence joins TRBV6-6 and TRBJ2-6, with 8 bases identical to TRBD2. Germline CDR1 and CDR2: MNHNY and SVGAGI (reference sequence). Trimming cost V 6 bases and J 0 bases; bases outside gene matches: 10. This CDR3 contains 18 residues. The CDR3 nucleotides are TGTGCCAGCAGCTCCGGACTAGCCGGCCTCTCTGGGGCCAACGTCCTGACTTTC. It specifies CASSSGLAGLSGANVLTF.

In this sample, this clonotype turned up a few times. The chain is built from TRBV7-9 and TRBJ1-1; weak D call: TRBD1 (6 bases). The CDR3 contains 19 residues. Germline V gene data show CDR1 as SEHNR and CDR2 as FQNEAQ (reference sequence). V was pared by 2 bases and J by 3 bases, with 25 bases between. The CDR3 DNA reads TGTGCCAGCAGCTTACCACTCCGTCCCGAGGGGGAGGGGGACACTGAAGCTTTCTTT. Translating it yields CASSLPLRPEGEGDTEAFF.

This clonotype has just a few counts. The rearrangement links TRBV6-2 or TRBV6-3 to TRBJ1-5; 8 bases align to TRBD1. The CDR3 runs to 15 residues. The junction had 9 bases not matched to a gene; V was cut back by 7 bases and J by 4 bases. Germline V gives CDR1 MNHEY, CDR2 SVGEGT. CDR3 nucleotide sequence: TGTGCCAGCAAAATCCCAGGGGGCTATAATCAGCCCCAGCATTTT. Its protein is CASKIPGGYNQPQHF.

This chain uses TRBV4-2 with TRBJ2-7; 7 bases fit TRBD2. The CDR3 extends over 16 amino acids. Germline CDR1 and CDR2: LGHNA and YNFKEQ. The V segment lost 4 bases and the J segment 3 bases; nucleotides outside the gene matches: 12. CDR3 nucleotides: TGTGCCAGCAGCCCCGAGGTTGGGACTAAAAACTACGAGCAGTACTTC. Its translation is CASSPEVGTKNYEQYF.

The chain is built from TRBV5-6 and TRBJ1-1; D not certain. CDR3 length: 14 amino acids. Trimming pared 2 bases from V and 1 base from J, leaving 9 bases between. Per the germline V gene, CDR1 is SGHDT and CDR2 is YYEEEE. CDR3 nucleotides: TGTGCCAGCAGCTTCGGACGCCCGAACACTGAAGCTTTCTTT. Translating gives CASSFGRPNTEAFF.

On this clonotype itself: A much larger clone sits a single nucleotide away, making a read error possible. J is TRBJ2-2 and V is TRBV7-3; 13 bases are a match to TRBD2. The CDR3 consists of 17 residues. Germline-derived CDR1 and CDR2 are SGHTA and FQGTGA. The chain's CDR3 is CASSLLLAGGNTRELFF. The CDR3 DNA follows: TGTGCCAGCAGCTTACTACTAGCGGGGGGGAACACCAGGGAGCTGTTTTTT.

A few counts support this clonotype. The V call is TRBV29-1, the J call TRBJ1-1, with D perhaps TRBD1 (6 bases). Germline CDR1 and CDR2: SQVTM and ANQGSEA. V was cut by 2 bases and J by 6 bases, with 13 bases left in between. The CDR3 runs to 13 residues. CDR3 nucleotide sequence: TGCAGCGTTGAAAGGGGGGGAGTGTCTGAAGCTTTCTTT. Its protein product is CSVERGGVSEAFF.

The chain employs TRBV7-8 and TRBJ2-3, with 9 bases identical to TRBD2. The CDR3 spans 16 residues. V was clipped by 0 bases and J by 5 bases; unmatched bases: 6. Germline V gives CDR1 SGHVS, CDR2 FQNEAQ. As DNA, the CDR3 is TGTGCCAGCAGCTTAGCGTCTAGCGGGGATTTAGATACGCAGTATTTT. Its protein is CASSLASSGDLDTQYF.

This clonotype has more than one count but fewer than ten. CDR3 protein: CASRGGTDSYEQYF. CDR3 sequence (DNA): TGTGCCAGCAGAGGCGGAACGGACTCCTACGAGCAGTACTTC. This chain uses TRBV12-3 or TRBV12-4 with TRBJ2-7; no clear D gene. The CDR3 contains 14 residues. The germline V and J ends were trimmed by 6 bases and 0 bases, with 12 bases remaining between them.

This clonotype was counted ten times or more. V and J are TRBV4-1 and TRBJ1-6; D is undetermined. Trimming pared 0 bases from V and 6 bases from J, leaving 9 bases between. Germline assignment: CDR1 MGHRA and CDR2 YSYEKL. CDR3 size: 15 residues. The CDR3: CASSQDRGFNSPLHF. CDR3 nucleotides: TGCGCCAGCAGCCAAGATAGAGGGTTTAATTCACCCCTCCACTTT.

V usage is TRBV4-1 and J usage is TRBJ2-1; D remains unclear. The CDR3 covers 14 residues. Germline V lookup: CDR1 MGHRA, CDR2 YSYEKL. Deletions cut 4 bases from V and 8 bases from J, with 15 bases between. The CDR3 region is CASSPLGATHEQFF. Written as DNA, the CDR3 is TGCGCCAGCAGCCCTCTTGGAGCGACCCATGAGCAGTTCTTC.

The table lists this clonotype with a few counts. The chain carries TRBV12-3 or TRBV12-4 and TRBJ2-7; 10 nucleotides agree with TRBD2. The CDR3 length is 20 residues. V gave up 5 bases and J gave up 5 bases; unmatched junction bases: 24. The CDR3 DNA reads as TGTGCCAGCAGTCCGACGGCGATACTAGCGGGGCCGGATAGGAGCGACGAGCAGTACTTC. It yields the protein CASSPTAILAGPDRSDEQYF.

About this clonotype itself: This sequence may be a read error, since a much larger clone differs from it by one base. The chain couples TRBV12-3 or TRBV12-4 to TRBJ2-7; D possibly corresponds to TRBD2 (6 bases). This CDR3 region has 14 residues. V shed 4 bases and J shed 5 bases, with 15 bases lying between them. DNA for the CDR3: TGTGCCAGCAGTTCCCCGGGGGACTCGGACGAGCAGTACTTC. Translating it yields CASSSPGDSDEQYF.

This chain links TRBV5-1 with TRBJ1-5; D possibly corresponds to TRBD1 (6 bases). V lost 4 bases to trimming and J lost 6 bases, with 17 bases between them. There are 15 residues in the CDR3. Per germline, CDR1 SGHRS and CDR2 YFSETQ. CDR3 nucleotides: TGCGCCAGCAGCCCGGAGGATTTGGGGGCTCAGCCCCAGCATTTT. Its translation: CASSPEDLGAQPQHF. The whole variable domain, filled in from reference TRBV5-1 and TRBJ1-5, reads KAGVTQTPRYLIKTRGQQVTLSCSPISGHRSVSWYQQTPGQGLQFLFEYFSETQRNKGNFPGRFSGRQFSNSRSEMNVSTLELGDSALYLCASSPEDLGAQPQHFGDGTRLSIL.

This chain connects TRBV7-9 to TRBJ2-2; 8 bases fit TRBD1. The CDR3 is made up of 16 amino acids. V was pared by 5 bases and J by 1 base, with 6 bases of the junction left unmatched. Germline V lookup: CDR1 SEHNR, CDR2 FQNEAQ (reference sequence). CDR3 sequence (DNA): TGTGCCAGCAGCCCGGGACAGGCGATGAACACCGGGGAGCTGTTTTTT. It encodes CASSPGQAMNTGELFF.

This sequence joins TRBV29-1 and TRBJ1-2; D unresolved. The CDR3 spans 11 residues. Per germline, CDR1 SQVTM and CDR2 ANQGSEA. Trimming left V 3 bases short and J 8 bases short, with 10 bases between. The CDR3 nucleotides are TGCAGCGTTGAGGTCCGTCGGGGCTACACCTTC. It translates to CSVEVRRGYTF.

This clonotype has just a few counts. The V and J genes are TRBV27 and TRBJ1-2, with D perhaps matching TRBD1 (6 bases). The CDR3 has 14 residues. Between the trimmed V and J ends, which lost 2 bases and 1 base, there was a span of 8 bases. Germline V gene lookup returns CDR1 MNHEY and CDR2 SMNVEV (reference sequence). The CDR3 here is CASSLGGDNYGYTF. CDR3 sequence (DNA): TGTGCCAGCAGTTTAGGGGGCGATAACTATGGCTACACCTTC.

This clonotype came up a few times. The rearrangement uses TRBV15 and TRBJ2-7; no reliable D call. The V end lost 4 bases, the J end lost 4 bases, and 14 bases lay between the germline ends. This CDR3 comprises 14 residues. The germline gives CDR1 LNHNV, CDR2 YYDKDF (reference sequence). CDR3 nucleotide sequence: TGTGCCACCAGCACCGTGGATGGTCCTTACGAGCAGTACTTC. Translating it yields CATSTVDGPYEQYF.

This clonotype occurred a few times. V gene TRBV9 combines with J gene TRBJ2-3; maybe TRBD1 (6 bases). This CDR3 comprises 15 residues. Germline V gene sequence: CDR1 SGDLS, CDR2 YYNGEE. Trimming removed 3 bases at V and 5 bases at J, with 16 bases between. The CDR3, as DNA: TGTGCCAGCAGCGAGAGGGGGACGTCGGGAGATACGCAGTATTTT. Its translation: CASSERGTSGDTQYF.

To note about this clonotype: A much larger clone sits a single nucleotide away, making a read error possible. V is TRBV12-3 or TRBV12-4 and J is TRBJ2-7; unclear D gene. This CDR3 has 12 residues. CDR3 in amino acids: CASSPDAYGQYF. CDR3 DNA: TGTGCCAGCAGTCCCGATGCCTACGGGCAGTACTTC.

The V call is TRBV7-6, the J call TRBJ2-4; 7 nucleotides match TRBD1. The CDR3 contains 17 residues. V lost 1 base, J lost 2 bases, and 8 bases stayed unmatched. Germline assignment: CDR1 SGHVS and CDR2 FNYEAQ. The DNA of the CDR3 is TGTGCCAGCAGCTTAGAGATGGCAGGGGGATCCAAAAACATTCAGTACTTC. Translation: CASSLEMAGGSKNIQYF.

In its sample, this clonotype was seen a few times. This rearrangement joins TRBV12-3 or TRBV12-4 to TRBJ2-3; 10 bases agree with TRBD2. Trimming cost V 5 bases and J 5 bases; bases outside gene matches: 7. The CDR3 contains 15 residues. The CDR3 loop reads CASSHSGGAIDTQYF. As DNA, the CDR3 is TGTGCCAGCAGTCACAGCGGGGGGGCTATAGATACGCAGTATTTT.

The chain links TRBV12-3 or TRBV12-4 to TRBJ2-6; TRBD1 or TRBD2 may be the D gene (5 bases each). The CDR3 is 16 amino acids. V dropped 7 bases and J dropped 4 bases, with 17 bases sitting between them. The CDR3 sequence: CASTGPGPRGANVLTF. The CDR3 DNA reads as TGTGCCAGCACCGGACCGGGACCCAGAGGGGCCAACGTCCTGACTTTC.

With respect to this clonotype: A much larger clone lies a single base off, so this may be a read error. The chain joins TRBV7-2 to TRBJ2-1; 8 nucleotides align to TRBD2. The CDR3 sequence is 17 residues long. Per germline, CDR1 SGHTA and CDR2 FQGNSA. The CDR3 coding sequence is TGTGCCAGCAGCTTAGAGTATGTCGGGGGGGCCTCCAATCAGCAGTTCTTC. Its translation: CASSLEYVGGASNQQFF.

This clonotype has a handful of counts. This rearrangement joins TRBV27 to TRBJ2-3; 7 nucleotides line up with TRBD2. Trimming cost V 6 bases and J 4 bases; bases outside gene matches: 10. The CDR3 extends over 15 amino acids. The germline V gene has CDR1 MNHEY and CDR2 SMNVEV (reference sequence). The CDR3 loop is CASSLSSGAADTQYF. The DNA of the CDR3 is TGTGCCAGCAGCCTTTCAAGCGGGGCGGCAGATACGCAGTATTTT.

The chain has TRBV19 and TRBJ1-1, with D possibly TRBD1 on 6 matching bases. Germline loops: CDR1 LNHDA, CDR2 SQIVND (reference sequence). The V end lost 5 bases, the J end lost 4 bases, and 11 bases lay between the germline ends. CDR3 length: 13 amino acids. The CDR3 spells CASSRPRGTEAFF. CDR3 sequence (DNA): TGTGCCAGTAGTCGGCCCAGGGGCACTGAAGCTTTCTTT. Drawing the rest from reference TRBV19 and TRBJ1-1, the complete variable domain is DGGITQSPKYLFRKEGQNVTLSCEQNLNHDAMYWYRQDPGQGLRLIYYSQIVNDFQKGDIAEGYSVSREKKESFPLTVTSAQKNPTAFYLCASSRPRGTEAFFGQGTRLTVV.